The 3 T cell receptor beta chains below were found in one sample sequenced in a study of blood T cell repertoires in COVID-19 (TCRdb year 2020). Library construction relied on the immunoSEQ multiplex PCR assay. In TCRdb, the immuneACCESS table is reduced to in-frame sequences with V and J assigned. These tables do not hold every clone; where another copy was compared, an unresolved V gene accounts for under half, and the others remain unexplained. The sample table shows 250,000 to 300,000 clones, and 88% are seen once. 0.99% of the sample is held by the ten biggest clonotypes. The sequencing sample was made of peripheral blood. Source of these receptors: a woman between 35 and 50 years old who had recovered from COVID-19.

The rearrangement uses TRBV10-3 and TRBJ2-1, with 10 nucleotides matching TRBD2. V was pared by 8 bases and J by 8 bases, with 6 bases of the junction left unmatched. CDR1 is ENHRY and CDR2 is SYGVKD in the germline V gene. The CDR3 totals 13 residues. CDR3 in DNA: TGTGCCATCCGAGGGACTAGCGCGGATGAGCAGTTCTTC. Its protein product is CAIRGTSADEQFF.

The chain uses TRBV7-2 and TRBJ1-5; tentatively, D is TRBD1 (6 bases). Trimming shortened V by 5 bases and J by 7 bases, and 15 bases separated the two germline ends. The CDR3 has 14 residues. Germline V gene sequence: CDR1 SGHTA, CDR2 FQGNSA. For the CDR3, the DNA is TGTGCCAGCAGCCCCCAGGGGTTGGGCCAGCCCCAGCATTTT. Protein: CASSPQGLGQPQHF.

On this clone itself: The final CDR3 position lacks the conserved phenylalanine or tryptophan, pointing to a likely read error. The DNA is omitted, as the CDR3 cannot be located on it reliably, and the CDR3 follows TCRdb's listing. The chain carries TRBV21-1 and TRBJ2-7; no check of the table's D call, TRBD2, against the DNA was made. TRBV21-1 is shown as a pseudogene. A total of 12 residues make up the CDR3, ends included. Here the CDR3 reads CASSHQKEGPGG.